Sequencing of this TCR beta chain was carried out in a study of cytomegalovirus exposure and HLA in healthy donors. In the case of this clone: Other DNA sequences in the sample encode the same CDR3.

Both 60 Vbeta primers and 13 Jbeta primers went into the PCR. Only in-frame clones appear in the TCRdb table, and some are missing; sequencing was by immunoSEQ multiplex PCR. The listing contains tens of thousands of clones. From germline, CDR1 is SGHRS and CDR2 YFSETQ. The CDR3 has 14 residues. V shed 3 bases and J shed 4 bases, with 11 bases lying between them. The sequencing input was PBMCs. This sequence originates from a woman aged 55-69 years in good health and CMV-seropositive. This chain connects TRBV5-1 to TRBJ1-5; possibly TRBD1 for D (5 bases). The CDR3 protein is CASSSGDSNQPQHF. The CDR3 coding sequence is TGCGCCAGCAGCTCGGGAGACAGTAATCAGCCCCAGCATTTT.